Listed below are T cell receptor beta chains from one sample, sequenced in a study of vaccination effects on CD4 cells after COVID-19. Antigens of these TCRs are unknown. Here immunoSEQ multiplex PCR was the method, and the copy in TCRdb shows in-frame clones only, minus some. The sample shows about 22,000 clones, around 79% of them seen only once. The source material was CD4+ T cells from PBMCs cultured with HCoV-NL63 spike peptides, sampled before COVID-19 vaccination. Receptors originate from a human donor who received a COVID-19 vaccine. CDR3s include the opening cysteine and the closing phenylalanine or tryptophan. Each record gives: clone size, D gene, J gene, V gene, CDR3 protein, CDR3 DNA. D genes are given only for firm matches. The size field is filled for only some rows; it gives once, few, many or a size class.

size: .; D: .; J: TRBJ2-7; V: TRBV6-5; CDR3: CASSRDRSSQYEQYF; DNA: TGTGCCAGCAGCAGAGACAGGTCCTCCCAATACGAGCAGTACTTC
size: .; D: TRBD2; J: TRBJ2-2; V: TRBV3-1/TRBV3-2; CDR3: CASRSGGAGTGELFF; DNA: TGTGCCAGCAGGAGCGGGGGGGCTGGCACCGGGGAGCTGTTTTTT
size: .; D: .; J: TRBJ1-1; V: TRBV14; CDR3: CASSRGPALEAFF; DNA: TGTGCCAGCAGCAGGGGACCCGCCCTTGAAGCTTTCTTT
size: once; D: .; J: TRBJ1-1; V: TRBV19; CDR3: CASIMDGFTEAFF; DNA: TGTGCCAGTATCATGGACGGTTTTACTGAAGCTTTCTTT
size: .; D: TRBD1; J: TRBJ2-5; V: TRBV7-2; CDR3: CASSRDSQETQYF; DNA: TGTGCCAGCAGCCGGGACAGCCAAGAGACCCAGTACTTC
size: .; D: TRBD2; J: TRBJ2-5; V: TRBV6-5; CDR3: CASSYGLAGGQYF; DNA: TGTGCCAGCAGTTACGGCCTAGCGGGGGGGCAGTACTTC
size: .; D: .; J: TRBJ1-4; V: TRBV29-1; CDR3: CSVRETVNEKLFF; DNA: TGCAGCGTTCGGGAGACGGTGAATGAAAAACTGTTTTTT
size: .; D: .; J: TRBJ1-5; V: TRBV28; CDR3: CASSPPLRGTRRQPQHF; DNA: TGTGCCAGCAGTCCCCCCCTTAGGGGGACCCGCCGTCAGCCCCAGCATTTT
size: .; D: TRBD1; J: TRBJ2-7; V: TRBV6-5; CDR3: CATGQGTTLSYEQYF; DNA: TGTGCCACGGGACAGGGGACAACTCTCTCCTACGAGCAGTACTTC
size: once; D: .; J: TRBJ2-7; V: TRBV5-1; CDR3: CASSLVVADPNYEQYF; DNA: TGCGCCAGCAGCTTGGTAGTCGCGGACCCAAACTACGAGCAGTACTTC
size: .; D: TRBD1; J: TRBJ2-1; V: TRBV7-2; CDR3: CASSADRGVHNEQFF; DNA: TGTGCCAGCAGCGCCGACAGGGGTGTCCACAATGAGCAGTTCTTC
size: .; D: .; J: TRBJ2-6; V: TRBV25-1; CDR3: CASSRGTGSGANVLTF; DNA: TGTGCCAGCAGTCGAGGGACGGGTTCTGGGGCCAACGTCCTGACTTTC
size: few; D: .; J: TRBJ1-1; V: TRBV27; CDR3: CASRLGANTEAFF; DNA: TGTGCCAGCCGTTTAGGAGCAAACACTGAAGCTTTCTTT
size: .; D: .; J: TRBJ2-7; V: TRBV7-2; CDR3: CASSLDGYLYEQYF; DNA: TGTGCCAGCAGCTTAGATGGTTACCTCTACGAGCAGTACTTC
size: .; D: .; J: TRBJ2-7; V: TRBV5-1; CDR3: CASSLEGSEYEQYF; DNA: TGCGCCAGCAGCTTGGAGGGTAGCGAGTACGAGCAGTACTTC
size: .; D: TRBD1; J: TRBJ1-5; V: TRBV6-2/TRBV6-3; CDR3: CASSPTGGVGAQHF; DNA: TGTGCCAGCAGCCCGACAGGGGGCGTTGGGGCCCAGCATTTT
size: .; D: .; J: TRBJ2-2; V: TRBV5-1; CDR3: CASFGDFNTGELFF; DNA: TGCGCCAGTTTCGGGGACTTCAACACCGGGGAGCTGTTTTTT
size: .; D: TRBD1; J: TRBJ2-1; V: TRBV6-5; CDR3: CAGDRGGDEQFF; DNA: TGTGCCGGCGACAGGGGGGGCGATGAGCAGTTCTTC
size: .; D: .; J: TRBJ2-1; V: TRBV6-5; CDR3: CARGAWGEQFF; DNA: TGTGCCAGGGGAGCTTGGGGTGAGCAGTTCTTC
size: .; D: .; J: TRBJ2-7; V: TRBV2; CDR3: CASSERGSQYF; DNA: TGTGCCAGCAGTGAGCGGGGCTCGCAGTACTTC
size: .; D: .; J: TRBJ2-3; V: TRBV11-3; CDR3: CASAVRGTDTQYF; DNA: TGTGCCAGCGCAGTTAGGGGCACAGATACGCAGTATTTT
size: once; D: .; J: TRBJ2-3; V: TRBV3-1/TRBV3-2; CDR3: CASSRWGEDTQYF; DNA: TGTGCCAGCAGCCGGTGGGGGGAGGATACGCAGTATTTT
size: few; D: TRBD1; J: TRBJ1-2; V: TRBV30; CDR3: CAWDRGGYTF; DNA: TGTGCCTGGGACAGGGGAGGCTACACCTTC
size: .; D: TRBD1; J: TRBJ2-7; V: TRBV27; CDR3: CASSLRDRGSPEQYF; DNA: TGTGCCAGCAGTCTACGGGACAGGGGGTCTCCCGAGCAGTACTTC
size: .; D: TRBD2; J: TRBJ2-3; V: TRBV4-1; CDR3: CASSQETSGRAWTDTQYF; DNA: TGCGCCAGCAGCCAAGAAACTAGCGGGAGGGCCTGGACAGATACGCAGTATTTT
size: .; D: TRBD1; J: TRBJ2-7; V: TRBV3-1/TRBV3-2; CDR3: CASSQELRQGYYEQYF; DNA: TGTGCCAGCAGCCAAGAGCTCAGACAGGGGTACTACGAGCAGTACTTC
size: few; D: .; J: TRBJ1-1; V: TRBV30; CDR3: CAWSVGGAVRNTEAFF; DNA: TGTGCCTGGAGTGTAGGGGGGGCGGTGAGGAACACTGAAGCTTTCTTT
size: few; D: .; J: TRBJ1-2; V: TRBV12-3/TRBV12-4; CDR3: CASATAGGYTF; DNA: TGTGCCAGCGCAACCGCCGGGGGCTACACCTTC
size: .; D: TRBD2; J: TRBJ2-1; V: TRBV7-9; CDR3: CASSPSSGRAIGEQFF; DNA: TGTGCCAGCAGCCCATCTAGCGGGAGGGCCATAGGAGAGCAGTTCTTC
size: few; D: .; J: TRBJ2-7; V: TRBV14; CDR3: CASSPGPAGTYEQYF; DNA: TGTGCCAGCAGCCCAGGCCCGGCGGGGACCTACGAGCAGTACTTC
size: .; D: .; J: TRBJ1-1; V: TRBV9; CDR3: CASSVGGGRNPTEAFF; DNA: TGTGCCAGCAGCGTAGGGGGGGGACGTAACCCTACTGAAGCTTTCTTT
size: .; D: TRBD1; J: TRBJ1-6; V: TRBV5-1; CDR3: CASSPQGVGSPLHF; DNA: TGCGCCAGCAGCCCGCAGGGGGTCGGTTCACCCCTCCACTTT
size: .; D: .; J: TRBJ1-5; V: TRBV15; CDR3: CATSGRQDYSNQPQHF; DNA: TGTGCCACCAGCGGAAGACAGGATTATAGCAATCAGCCCCAGCATTTT
size: few; D: TRBD1; J: TRBJ2-7; V: TRBV5-4; CDR3: CASTTDRAGEQYF; DNA: TGTGCCAGCACCACCGACAGGGCTGGGGAGCAGTACTTC
size: .; D: .; J: TRBJ1-2; V: TRBV30; CDR3: CAWSVGGANYGYTF; DNA: TGTGCCTGGAGCGTCGGCGGAGCTAACTATGGCTACACCTTC
size: .; D: .; J: TRBJ2-4; V: TRBV10-1; CDR3: CASNLQRAKNIQYF; DNA: TGCGCCAGCAATCTACAAAGAGCCAAAAACATTCAGTACTTC